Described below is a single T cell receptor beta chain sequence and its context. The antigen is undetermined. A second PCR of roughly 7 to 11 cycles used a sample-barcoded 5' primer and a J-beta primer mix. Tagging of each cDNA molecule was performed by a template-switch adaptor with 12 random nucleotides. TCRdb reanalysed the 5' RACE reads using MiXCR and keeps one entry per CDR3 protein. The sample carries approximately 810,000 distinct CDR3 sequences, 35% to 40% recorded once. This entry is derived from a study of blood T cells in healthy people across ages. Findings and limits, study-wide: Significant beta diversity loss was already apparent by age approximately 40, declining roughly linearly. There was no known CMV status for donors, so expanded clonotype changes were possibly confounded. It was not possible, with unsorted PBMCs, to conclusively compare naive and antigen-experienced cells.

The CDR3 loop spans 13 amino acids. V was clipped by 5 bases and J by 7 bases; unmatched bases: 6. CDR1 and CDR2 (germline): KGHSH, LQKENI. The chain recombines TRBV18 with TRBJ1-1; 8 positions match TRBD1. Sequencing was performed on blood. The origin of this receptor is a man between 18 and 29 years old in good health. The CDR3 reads CASSEQGASEAFF. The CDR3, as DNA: TGTGCCAGCTCAGAGCAGGGGGCGAGTGAAGCTTTCTTT.